This T cell receptor (beta chain) was sequenced during a study of blood T cell repertoires in COVID-19. The CDR3 has 15 amino acids. Germline V lookup: CDR1 LGHNA, CDR2 YSLEER. The V end lost 3 bases, the J end lost 2 bases, and 13 bases lay between the germline ends. This table comes from immunoSEQ multiplex PCR, and its TCRdb copy is limited to in-frame clones, with some not included. The data contain about 140,000 clones, roughly 88% of them singletons. Sequenced sample: peripheral blood. The sequence derives from a man aged 55 to 70 with active or convalescent COVID-19. The J gene is TRBJ1-1, the V gene TRBV4-3, with a possible D match to TRBD1 (5 bases). The CDR3 DNA is TGCGCCAGCAGCCATGGAATGGGGCTTAACACTGAAGCTTTCTTT. Protein sequence: CASSHGMGLNTEAFF.